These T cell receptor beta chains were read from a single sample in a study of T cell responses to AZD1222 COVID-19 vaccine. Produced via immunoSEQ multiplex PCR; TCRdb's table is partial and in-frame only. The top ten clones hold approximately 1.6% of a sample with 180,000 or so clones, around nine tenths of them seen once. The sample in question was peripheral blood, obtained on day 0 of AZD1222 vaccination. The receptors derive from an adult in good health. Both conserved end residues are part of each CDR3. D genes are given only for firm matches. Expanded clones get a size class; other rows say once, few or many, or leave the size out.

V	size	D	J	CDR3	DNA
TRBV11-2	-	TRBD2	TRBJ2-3	CASSFLRGRPDTQYF	TGTGCCAGCAGCTTCTTACGCGGGAGACCAGATACGCAGTATTTT
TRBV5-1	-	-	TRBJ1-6	CASSLGGSYNSPLHF	TGCGCCAGCAGCTTGGGTGGCTCCTATAATTCACCCCTCCACTTT
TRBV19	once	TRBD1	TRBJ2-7	CASSIRRQGPYEQYF	TGTGCCAGTAGTATCAGGAGACAGGGCCCCTACGAGCAGTACTTC
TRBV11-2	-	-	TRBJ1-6	CASSLLEAGINSPLHF	TGTGCCAGCAGCTTACTAGAAGCGGGAATAAATTCACCCCTCCACTTT
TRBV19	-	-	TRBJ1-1	CASSMAVMAGRGTEAFF	TGTGCCAGTAGTATGGCCGTCATGGCGGGGCGAGGCACTGAAGCTTTCTTT
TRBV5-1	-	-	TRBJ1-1	CASSLEGVQEAFF	TGCGCCAGCAGCTTGGAAGGGGTACAAGAAGCTTTCTTT
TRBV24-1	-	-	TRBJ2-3	CATSTGSDTQYF	TGTGCCACCAGTACAGGGTCAGATACGCAGTATTTT
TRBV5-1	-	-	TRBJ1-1	CASSLEGRNTEAFF	TGCGCCAGCAGCTTAGAGGGAAGGAACACTGAAGCTTTCTTT
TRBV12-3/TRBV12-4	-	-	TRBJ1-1	CASSPQSPEAFF	TGTGCCAGCAGTCCGCAGAGTCCTGAAGCTTTCTTT
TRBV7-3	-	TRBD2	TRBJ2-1	CASSLSGSDNEQFF	TGTGCCAGCAGCTTAAGCGGGAGTGATAATGAGCAGTTCTTC
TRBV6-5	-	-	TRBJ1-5	CASRDLGQPQHF	TGTGCCAGCAGGGATCTTGGTCAGCCCCAGCATTTT
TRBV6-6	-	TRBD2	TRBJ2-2	CASTIAGAGGELFF	TGTGCCAGCACGATAGCGGGGGCGGGCGGGGAGCTGTTTTTT
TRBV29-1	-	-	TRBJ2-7	CSVADRGLGRSYEQYF	TGCAGCGTTGCCGACAGGGGACTAGGTCGGTCCTACGAGCAGTACTTC
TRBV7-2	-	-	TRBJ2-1	CASSLEAQPYNEQFF	TGTGCCAGCAGCTTAGAGGCACAACCGTACAATGAGCAGTTCTTC
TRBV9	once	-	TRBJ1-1	CASGAGNTEAFF	TGTGCCAGCGGGGCGGGGAACACTGAAGCTTTCTTT
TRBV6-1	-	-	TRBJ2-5	CASSEAQRRSQETQYF	TGTGCCAGCAGTGAAGCGCAACGGAGGAGCCAAGAGACCCAGTACTTC
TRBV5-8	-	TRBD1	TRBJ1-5	CASSLTGTGSQSQHF	TGTGCCAGCAGCCTTACCGGGACAGGAAGTCAGTCCCAGCATTTT
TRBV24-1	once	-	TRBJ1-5	CATSDPGGNQPQHF	TGTGCCACCAGTGATCCTGGGGGCAATCAGCCCCAGCATTTT
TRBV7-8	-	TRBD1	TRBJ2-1	CASSLAVQGVYNEQFF	TGTGCCAGCAGCTTAGCGGTACAGGGGGTCTACAATGAGCAGTTCTTC
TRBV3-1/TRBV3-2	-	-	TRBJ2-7	CASSQSGYPYEQYF	TGTGCCAGCAGCCAGAGCGGGTACCCCTACGAGCAGTACTTC
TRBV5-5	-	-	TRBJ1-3	CASTFMPSETGGNTIYF	TGTGCCAGCACCTTTATGCCCTCCGAGACAGGAGGAAACACCATATATTTT